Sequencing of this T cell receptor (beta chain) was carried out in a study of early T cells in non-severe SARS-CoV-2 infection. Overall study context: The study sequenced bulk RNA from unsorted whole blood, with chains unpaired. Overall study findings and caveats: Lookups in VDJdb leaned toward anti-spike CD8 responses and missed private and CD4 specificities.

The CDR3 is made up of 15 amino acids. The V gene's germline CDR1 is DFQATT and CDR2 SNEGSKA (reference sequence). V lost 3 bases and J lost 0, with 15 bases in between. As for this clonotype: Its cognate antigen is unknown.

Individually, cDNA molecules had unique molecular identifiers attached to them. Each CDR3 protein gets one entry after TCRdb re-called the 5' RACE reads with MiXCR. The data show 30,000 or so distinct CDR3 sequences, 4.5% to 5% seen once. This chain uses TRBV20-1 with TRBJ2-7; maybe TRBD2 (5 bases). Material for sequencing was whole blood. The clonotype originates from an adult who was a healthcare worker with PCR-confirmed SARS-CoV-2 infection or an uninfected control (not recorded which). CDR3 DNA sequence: TGCAGTGCTAGCGCCCGGGGTTGGGGCTCCTACGAGCAGTACTTC. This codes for CSASARGWGSYEQYF.